This T cell receptor (beta chain) was retrieved from a study of cytomegalovirus exposure and HLA in healthy donors. Study-wide results and limits: HLA restriction was apparent for most CMV-associated TCR beta chains in a later analysis. What TCR beta sequences reportedly achieved was accurate prediction of HLA-A and HLA-B alleles in most subjects. One variant, a missense change in DCLRE1C, was linked in a later analysis to TCR beta V- and J-gene trimming.

It was healthy bone marrow donors who served as donors. Note on this clone: The antigen remains unidentified.

The PCR ran on 60 Vbeta and 13 Jbeta primers. Here immunoSEQ multiplex PCR was the method, and the copy in TCRdb shows in-frame clones only, minus some. In total, the table holds 53,000 or so clones. The TCR originated in a man in his late teens or twenties in good health and CMV-seropositive. What was sequenced was PBMCs.

In DNA form, the CDR3 reads TGCAGCGTTAATTGGAGTAGCGGGAGTAGCAATGAGCAGTTCTTC. Translation gives CSVNWSSGSSNEQFF. The gene calls are TRBV29-1 and TRBJ2-1, with 9 bases matching TRBD2. The CDR3 spans 15 residues. Germline assignment: CDR1 SQVTM and CDR2 ANQGSEA. The ends lost 5 bases at V and 6 bases at J; junction bases unmatched: 11.